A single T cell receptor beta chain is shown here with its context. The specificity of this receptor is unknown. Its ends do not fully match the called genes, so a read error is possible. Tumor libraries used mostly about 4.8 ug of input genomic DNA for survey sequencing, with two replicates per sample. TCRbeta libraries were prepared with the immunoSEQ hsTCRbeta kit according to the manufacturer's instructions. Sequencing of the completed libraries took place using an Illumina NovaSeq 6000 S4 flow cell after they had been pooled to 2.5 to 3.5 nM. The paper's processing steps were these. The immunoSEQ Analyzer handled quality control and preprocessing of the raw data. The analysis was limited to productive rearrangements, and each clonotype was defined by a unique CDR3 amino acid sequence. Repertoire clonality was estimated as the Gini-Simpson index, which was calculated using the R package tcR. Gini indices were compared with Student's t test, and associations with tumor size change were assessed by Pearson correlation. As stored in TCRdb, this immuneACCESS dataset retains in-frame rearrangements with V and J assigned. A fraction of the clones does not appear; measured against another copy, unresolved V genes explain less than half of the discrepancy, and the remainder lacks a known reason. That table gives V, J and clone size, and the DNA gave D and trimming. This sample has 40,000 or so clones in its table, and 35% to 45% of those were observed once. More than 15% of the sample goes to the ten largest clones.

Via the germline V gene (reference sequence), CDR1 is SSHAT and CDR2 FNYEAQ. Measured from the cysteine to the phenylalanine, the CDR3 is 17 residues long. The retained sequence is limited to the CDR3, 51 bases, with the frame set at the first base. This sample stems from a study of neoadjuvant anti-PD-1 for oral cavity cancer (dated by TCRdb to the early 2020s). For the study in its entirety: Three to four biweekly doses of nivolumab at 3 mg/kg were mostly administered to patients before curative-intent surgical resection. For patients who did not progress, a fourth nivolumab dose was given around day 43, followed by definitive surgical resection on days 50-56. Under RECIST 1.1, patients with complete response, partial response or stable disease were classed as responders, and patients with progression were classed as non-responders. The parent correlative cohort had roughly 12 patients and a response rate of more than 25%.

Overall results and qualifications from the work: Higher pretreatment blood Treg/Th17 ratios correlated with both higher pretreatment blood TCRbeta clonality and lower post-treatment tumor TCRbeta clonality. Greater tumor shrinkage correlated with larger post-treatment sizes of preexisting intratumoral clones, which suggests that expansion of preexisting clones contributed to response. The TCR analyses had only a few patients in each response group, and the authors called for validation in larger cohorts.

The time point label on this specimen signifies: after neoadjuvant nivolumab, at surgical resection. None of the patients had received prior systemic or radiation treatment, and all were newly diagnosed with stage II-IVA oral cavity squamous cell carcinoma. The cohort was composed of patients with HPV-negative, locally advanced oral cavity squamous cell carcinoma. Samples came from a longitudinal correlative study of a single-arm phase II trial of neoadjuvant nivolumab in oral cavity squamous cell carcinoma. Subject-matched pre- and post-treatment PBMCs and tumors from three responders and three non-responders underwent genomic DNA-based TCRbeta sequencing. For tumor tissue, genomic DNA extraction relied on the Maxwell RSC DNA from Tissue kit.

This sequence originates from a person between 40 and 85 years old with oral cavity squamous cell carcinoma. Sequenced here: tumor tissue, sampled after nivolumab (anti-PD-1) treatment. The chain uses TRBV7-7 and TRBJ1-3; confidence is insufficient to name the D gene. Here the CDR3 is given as CASSSDTTSISGNTIYF. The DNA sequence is TGTGCTAGCAGCAGTGACACGACCTCAATCTCTGGAAACACCATATATTTT.